The TCR beta chain described here comes from a study of T cell repertoires in ileal Crohn's disease (dated by TCRdb to 2018 to 2020). About the full investigation: The median duration of disease was about 7.3 years, and at the time of surgery 30% to 35% of patients were active smokers. Roughly half of the patients were given postoperative therapy, with 11 receiving thiopurines and 15 to 20 receiving anti-TNF agents. All patients had surgery for a complication: stricturing disease in around 60% and penetrating disease in 39%. A Rutgeerts score higher than i0 was the definition used for endoscopic postoperative recurrence. A total of around 150 mucosal samples from about 57 patients were sequenced, collected from several sites on the surgical specimen as well as at postoperative endoscopy. TCR repertoire analysis was performed in around 61 Crohn's disease patients drawn from a prospective multicentre cohort. Running in parallel with the study was a multicentre cohort set up to find predictors of early endoscopic recurrence following ileocolonic resection. Overall results and qualifications from the work: Higher percentages of high-frequency clones at the time of surgery were linked to endoscopic recurrence, and every patient with clonality above 26.8% (18/57) had recurrence. Only a subgroup of patients, of unstated size, had their mucosal CD4 and CD8 T cells sorted and sequenced. Compared with non-smokers, patients who were active smokers at surgery showed a significantly higher proportion of clonal expansions (roughly 24% vs 19%, p=0.02). Compared with CD4 T cells, sorted CD8 T cells held more high-frequency clones, which suggests that the mucosal expansions were mostly CD8.

Eligible patients were adults with ileal or ileocolonic Crohn's disease who had an indication for ileocolonic resection. Whole ileal mucosal biopsies were stored frozen at -80°C before DNA extraction. A TRizol-based method was used to extract genomic DNA from the frozen whole biopsies, and the DNA was quantified with a NanoDrop 2000 spectrophotometer. On this clone itself: Its specific antigen is unknown. Qualities for individual bases were not recorded, and no much larger clone is one base off.

V lost 1 base and J lost 7 bases; the stretch between them is 14 bases long. The germline V gene encodes CDR1 SGHTA and CDR2 FQGNSA. The CDR3 contains 15 residues, cysteine and phenylalanine counted. The read is trimmed to its CDR3 DNA, 45 bases read in frame from base 1. Five hundred nanograms of biopsy DNA per sample were submitted for commercial TCRB immunosequencing. A two-step, amplification bias-controlled multiplex PCR was used by Adaptive Biotechnology to amplify CDR3 regions from genomic DNA. The first PCR used primers for every V and J gene segment; the second PCR added barcodes and Illumina adapters. CDR3 libraries were sequenced on an Illumina instrument. The paper's processing steps were these. Analysis combined the vendor-provided pipelines with custom analysis of raw data in R/Bioconductor under R version 3.3.0. Clonality, ranging from 0 to 1, was calculated as the inverse of the normalised Shannon entropy of all productive clones. High-frequency clones were defined as the share of the repertoire taken up by the top 100 clones, keeping only clones that passed a 95% confidence test. The Simpson index measured repertoire diversity, and the Morisita-Horn index measured overlap between samples. The table was pulled from immuneACCESS by TCRdb, which kept in-frame rearrangements only. Such tables lose some clones; where checked, under half of the loss comes from unresolved V genes, and the rest has no known cause. Clone size and the V and J calls come from that table; the DNA yielded D and trimming. Within this sample are thousands of clones, with around 72% of them counted one time only. The top ten hold 9% to 10% of the sample.

The sequencing sample was made of ileal tissue. This clonotype originated in an adult with Crohn's disease. The V gene is TRBV7-2 and the J gene is TRBJ2-1, and possibly TRBD2, on 6 matching bases. The CDR3 protein is CASSLDGSRINEQFF. The bases are TGTGCCAGCAGCTTAGACGGGAGTCGTATTAATGAGCAGTTCTTC.